The 3 T cell receptor beta chains below come from one sample, sequenced in a study of blood T cell repertoires in COVID-19. The table came from immunoSEQ multiplex PCR; TCRdb's copy has only in-frame clones and leaves some out. The sample carries under 350,000 clones, approximately 86% recorded once. The specimen was PBMCs or T cells enriched from blood (not recorded which). The receptors were gathered from a woman aged 40 to 55 with acute COVID-19.

The gene calls are TRBV7-9 and TRBJ1-1, with D maybe TRBD1 (6 bases). Germline CDR1 is SEHNR and CDR2 is FQNEAQ (reference sequence). This CDR3 region has 13 residues. Trimming stripped 5 bases from V and 10 bases from J, with 17 bases between. The DNA of the CDR3 is TGTGCCAGCAGCCCGGGACAAGATGTGGGAGCTTTCTTT. Protein product: CASSPGQDVGAFF.

CDR3: CASRTTGGGNSPLHF. The CDR3 bases are TGTGCCAGTAGAACGACAGGGGGAGGTAATTCACCCCTCCACTTT. V and J are TRBV19 and TRBJ1-6; 9 bases are shared with TRBD1. The V gene end was trimmed by 6 bases and the J gene end by 6 bases; junction bases not matched to a gene: 6. CDR1 is LNHDA and CDR2 is SQIVND in the germline V gene (reference sequence). The CDR3 has 15 amino acids.

V usage is TRBV28 and J usage is TRBJ2-2; 8 bases align to TRBD1. The junction had 6 bases not matched to a gene; V was cut back by 1 base and J by 11 bases. This CDR3 has 14 amino acids. The V gene's germline CDR1 is MDHEN and CDR2 SYDVKM. In DNA form, the CDR3 reads TGTGCCAGCAGTTTATTAGTCACAGGGGGAGAGCTGTTTTTT. Protein: CASSLLVTGGELFF.